These 8 T cell receptor beta chains were sequenced from one sample in a study of blood T cell repertoires in COVID-19. The protocol was immunoSEQ multiplex PCR, while the TCRdb copy is restricted to in-frame clones and leaves out a portion. Of about 200,000 clones in the sample, 80% to 90% were seen once. The sequenced sample was peripheral blood. The source is a human donor in a cohort sampled during active COVID-19.

The chain employs TRBV7-2 and TRBJ1-6; D is uncertain. The CDR3 extends over 15 amino acids. V shed 4 bases and J shed 5 bases, with 12 bases lying between them. Germline V gives CDR1 SGHTA, CDR2 FQGNSA. CDR3 protein: CASSSKGGNNSPLHF. CDR3 DNA: TGTGCCAGCAGCTCAAAGGGAGGGAATAATTCACCCCTCCACTTT.

The CDR3 nucleotides read TGCGCCAGCAGCCAAGAGCGGACAGGGGGCTTGTATTTT. Its protein product is CASSQERTGGLYF. The chain recombines TRBV4-1 with TRBJ2-3; TRBD1 matches 11 bases. CDR1 and CDR2 from the germline V gene are MGHRA and YSYEKL. The J segment lost 14 bases and the V segment lost 0 bases, leaving 4 bases of the junction unmatched. The CDR3 is 13 residues long.

This clone was recorded only once. The gene calls are TRBV5-5 and TRBJ2-2; D perhaps matches TRBD1 (6 bases). The V end lost 4 bases, the J end lost 1 base, and 14 bases lay between the germline ends. This CDR3 has 16 residues. Germline lookup yields CDR1 SGHKS and CDR2 YYEKEE (reference sequence). The CDR3 loop is CASSLGGGRNTGELFF. The CDR3 nucleotides are TGTGCCAGCAGCCTGGGTGGGGGCCGGAACACCGGGGAGCTGTTTTTT. Full variable domain (missing parts from reference TRBV5-5 and TRBJ2-2): DAGVTQSPTHLIKTRGQQVTLRCSPISGHKSVSWYQQVLGQGPQFIFQYYEKEERGRGNFPDRFSARQFPNYSSELNVNALLLGDSALYLCASSLGGGRNTGELFFGEGSRLTVL.

This chain uses TRBV30 with TRBJ2-5, with 9 bases matching TRBD1. CDR1 is GTSNPN and CDR2 is SVGIG in the germline V gene (reference sequence). Germline trimming cut 3 bases from V and 1 base from J; bases unmatched to any gene: 6. The CDR3 totals 15 residues. The CDR3 here is CAWSRGQGTQETQYF. The CDR3 DNA follows: TGTGCCTGGAGCCGGGGACAGGGTACCCAAGAGACCCAGTACTTC.

The V and J genes are TRBV10-1 and TRBJ2-7; 14 nucleotides match TRBD2. CDR1 is WNHNN and CDR2 is SYGVQD in the germline V gene (reference sequence). This CDR3 has 19 amino acids. V trimming: 11 bases; J trimming: 6 bases; junction bases outside the gene matches: 24. DNA of the CDR3: TGCGCCCCCCCGTATCAGGGACTAGCGGGAGACAACTCGTGCTCCGAGCAGTACTTC. Translated: CAPPYQGLAGDNSCSEQYF.

V gene TRBV24-1 combines with J gene TRBJ2-3, with 8 positions matching TRBD1. CDR1 and CDR2 from the germline V gene are KGHDR and SFDVKD. The CDR3 extends over 17 amino acids. V shed 3 bases, J shed 0 bases, and the junction held 7 bases outside the gene matches. CDR3 sequence: CATSDPRTGLSTDTQYF. CDR3 nucleotides: TGTGCCACCAGTGATCCCCGGACAGGGCTGAGCACAGATACGCAGTATTTT.

The chain is built from TRBV4-1 and TRBJ2-2; 11 bases agree with TRBD1. Looked up from germline, CDR1 is MGHRA and CDR2 is YSYEKL. The V and J ends lost 1 base and 4 bases, in that order; junction bases with no gene match: 8. The CDR3 is 18 residues long. CDR3 DNA: TGCGCCAGCAGCCAAGCCCCCGGGACAGGGGGAATCACCGGGGAGCTGTTTTTT. This codes for CASSQAPGTGGITGELFF.

The chain joins TRBV5-1 to TRBJ2-3; D is uncertain. The germline gives CDR1 SGHRS, CDR2 YFSETQ. The ends were cut back, 4 bases at V and 4 bases at J, with 16 bases in the middle. CDR3 size: 15 residues. In DNA form, the CDR3 reads TGCGCCAGCAGCCCTCAGGCGATAGACCCAGATACGCAGTATTTT. Translation gives CASSPQAIDPDTQYF.